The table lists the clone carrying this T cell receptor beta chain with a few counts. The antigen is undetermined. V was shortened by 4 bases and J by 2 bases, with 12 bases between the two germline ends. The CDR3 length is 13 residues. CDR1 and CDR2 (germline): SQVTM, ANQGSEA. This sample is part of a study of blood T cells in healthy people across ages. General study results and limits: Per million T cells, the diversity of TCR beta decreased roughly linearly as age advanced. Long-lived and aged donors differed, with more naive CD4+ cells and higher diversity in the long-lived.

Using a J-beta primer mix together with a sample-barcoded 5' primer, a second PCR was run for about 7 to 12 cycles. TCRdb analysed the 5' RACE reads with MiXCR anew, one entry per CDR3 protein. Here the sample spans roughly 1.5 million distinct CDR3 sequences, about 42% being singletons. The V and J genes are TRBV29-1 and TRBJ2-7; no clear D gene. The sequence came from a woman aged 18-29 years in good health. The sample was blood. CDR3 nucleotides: TGCAGCGTTGTGGCAGGATTAACCTACGAGCAGTACTTC. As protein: CSVVAGLTYEQYF.